The clone carrying this T cell receptor (beta chain) was seen repeatedly, ten times or more. Its specificity is unknown. These data come from a study of T-cell memory formation after mild COVID-19. The V gene's germline CDR1 is WNHNN and CDR2 SYGVQD (reference sequence). The CDR3 contains 18 residues. Trimming removed 2 bases from V and 1 base from J, with 21 bases in between. After 5'RACE with constant-segment primers, TCR alpha and TCR beta cDNA libraries carrying sample barcodes and UMIs were obtained. TCRdb re-called the 5' RACE reads with MiXCR, one entry per CDR3 protein. The sample includes around 310,000 distinct CDR3 sequences, under 25% of them seen just once. Study conclusions and caveats: Clones that contracted from day 15 to 85 were balanced CD4/CD8, while later expanders leaned CD4+.

The specimen was PBMCs or a T cell subset sorted from them (not recorded which). This chain joins TRBV10-1 and TRBJ2-7; tentative D call: TRBD2 (6 bases). The clonotype originates from a young man who had mild COVID-19 (a few samples of this study predate the infection). Cell type and time point are not known. CDR3 nucleotides: TGCGCCAGCAGTGAGACGGGGGACTTTCCTAGGGGTTCCTACGAGCAGTACTTC. Amino acid sequence: CASSETGDFPRGSYEQYF.